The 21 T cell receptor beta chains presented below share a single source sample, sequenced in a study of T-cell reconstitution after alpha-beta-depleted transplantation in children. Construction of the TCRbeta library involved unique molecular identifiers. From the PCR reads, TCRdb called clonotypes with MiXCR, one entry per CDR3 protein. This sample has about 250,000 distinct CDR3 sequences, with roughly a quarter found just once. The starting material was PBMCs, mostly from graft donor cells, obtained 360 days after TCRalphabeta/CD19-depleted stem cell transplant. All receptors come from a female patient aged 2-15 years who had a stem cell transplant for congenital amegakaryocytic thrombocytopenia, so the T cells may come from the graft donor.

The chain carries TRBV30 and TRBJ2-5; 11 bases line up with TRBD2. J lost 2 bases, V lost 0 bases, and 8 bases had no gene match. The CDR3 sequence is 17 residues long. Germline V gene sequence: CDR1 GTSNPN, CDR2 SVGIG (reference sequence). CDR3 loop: CAWSVRRTSGSQETQYF. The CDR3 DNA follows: TGTGCCTGGAGTGTACGTCGGACTAGCGGGTCACAAGAGACCCAGTACTTC.

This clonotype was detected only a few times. CDR3 bases: TGCAGTGCTGGACTAGCCGGGAACACCGGGGAGCTGTTTTTT. It translates to CSAGLAGNTGELFF. V usage is TRBV20-1 and J usage is TRBJ2-2, with 8 bases fitting TRBD2. Germline V gene sequence: CDR1 DFQATT, CDR2 SNEGSKA (reference sequence). With 5 bases clipped from V and 1 base from J, the junction kept 3 bases outside the gene matches. The CDR3 totals 14 residues.

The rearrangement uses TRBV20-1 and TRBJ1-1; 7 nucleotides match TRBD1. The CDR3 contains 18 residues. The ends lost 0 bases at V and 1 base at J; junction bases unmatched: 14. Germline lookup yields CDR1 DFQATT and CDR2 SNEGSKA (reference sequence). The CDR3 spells CSARDRGGGFWANTEAFF. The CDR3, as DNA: TGCAGTGCTAGAGATAGAGGAGGGGGCTTTTGGGCGAACACTGAAGCTTTCTTT.

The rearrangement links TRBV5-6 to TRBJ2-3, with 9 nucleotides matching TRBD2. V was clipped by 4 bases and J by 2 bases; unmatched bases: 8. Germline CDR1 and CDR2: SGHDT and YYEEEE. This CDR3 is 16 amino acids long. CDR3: CASSPQREDYTDTQYF. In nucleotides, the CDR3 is TGTGCCAGCAGCCCTCAGCGGGAGGACTACACAGATACGCAGTATTTT.

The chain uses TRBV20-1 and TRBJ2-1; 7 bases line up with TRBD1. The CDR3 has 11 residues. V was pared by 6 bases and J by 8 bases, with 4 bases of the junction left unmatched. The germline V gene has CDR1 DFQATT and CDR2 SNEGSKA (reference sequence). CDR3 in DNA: TGCAGTGCAATAGGGGGCGATGAGCAGTTCTTC. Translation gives CSAIGGDEQFF.

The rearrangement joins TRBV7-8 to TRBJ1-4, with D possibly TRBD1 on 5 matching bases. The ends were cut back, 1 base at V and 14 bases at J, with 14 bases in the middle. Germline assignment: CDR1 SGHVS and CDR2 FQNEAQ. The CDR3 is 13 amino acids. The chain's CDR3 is CASSLGRVGLLFF. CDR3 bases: TGTGCCAGCAGCTTAGGCAGGGTCGGTCTTCTGTTTTTT.

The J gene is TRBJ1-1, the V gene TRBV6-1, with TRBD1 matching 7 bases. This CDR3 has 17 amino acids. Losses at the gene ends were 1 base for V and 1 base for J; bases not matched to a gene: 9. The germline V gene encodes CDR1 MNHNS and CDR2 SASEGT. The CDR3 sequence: CASSEVFRDRANTEAFF. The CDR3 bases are TGTGCCAGCAGTGAAGTCTTCCGGGACAGAGCGAACACTGAAGCTTTCTTT.

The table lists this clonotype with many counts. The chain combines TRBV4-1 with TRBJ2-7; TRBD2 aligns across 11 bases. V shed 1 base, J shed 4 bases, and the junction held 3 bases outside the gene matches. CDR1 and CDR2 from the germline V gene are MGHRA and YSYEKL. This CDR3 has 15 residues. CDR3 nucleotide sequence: TGCGCCAGCAGCCAAGTAGCGGGAGGGCCTTACGAGCAGTACTTC. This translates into CASSQVAGGPYEQYF.

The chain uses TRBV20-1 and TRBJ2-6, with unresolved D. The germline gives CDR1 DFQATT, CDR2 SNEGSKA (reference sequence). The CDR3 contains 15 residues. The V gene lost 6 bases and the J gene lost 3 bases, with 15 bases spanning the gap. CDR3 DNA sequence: TGCAGTGCCAGTCCTGGGGTCCTTGGGGCCAACGTCCTGACTTTC. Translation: CSASPGVLGANVLTF.

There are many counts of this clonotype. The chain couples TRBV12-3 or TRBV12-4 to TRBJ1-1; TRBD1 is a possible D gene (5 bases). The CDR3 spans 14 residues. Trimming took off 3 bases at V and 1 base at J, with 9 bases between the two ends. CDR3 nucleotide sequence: TGTGCCAGCAGTTTGGGACCGACGAACACTGAAGCTTTCTTT. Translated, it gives CASSLGPTNTEAFF.

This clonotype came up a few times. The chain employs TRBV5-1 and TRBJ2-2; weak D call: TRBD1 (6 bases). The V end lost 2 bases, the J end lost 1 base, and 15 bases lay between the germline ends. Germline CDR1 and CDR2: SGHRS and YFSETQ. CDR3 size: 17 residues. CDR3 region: CASSFNPRGKNTGELFF. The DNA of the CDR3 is TGCGCCAGCAGCTTTAACCCCAGGGGAAAGAACACCGGGGAGCTGTTTTTT.

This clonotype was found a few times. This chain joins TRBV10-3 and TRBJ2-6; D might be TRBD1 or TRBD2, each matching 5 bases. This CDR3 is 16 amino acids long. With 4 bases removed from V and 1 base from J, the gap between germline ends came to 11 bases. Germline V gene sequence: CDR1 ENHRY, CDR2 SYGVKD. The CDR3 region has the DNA TGTGCCATCAGTGTTAAGGGACGGTCTGGGGCCAACGTCCTGACTTTC. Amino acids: CAISVKGRSGANVLTF.

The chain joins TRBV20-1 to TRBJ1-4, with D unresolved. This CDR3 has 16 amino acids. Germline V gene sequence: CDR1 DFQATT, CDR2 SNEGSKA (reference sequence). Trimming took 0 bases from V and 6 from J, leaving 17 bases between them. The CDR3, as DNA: TGCAGTGCTAGAGATTTCCTGGGCCTCCCCCATGAAAAACTGTTTTTT. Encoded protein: CSARDFLGLPHEKLFF.

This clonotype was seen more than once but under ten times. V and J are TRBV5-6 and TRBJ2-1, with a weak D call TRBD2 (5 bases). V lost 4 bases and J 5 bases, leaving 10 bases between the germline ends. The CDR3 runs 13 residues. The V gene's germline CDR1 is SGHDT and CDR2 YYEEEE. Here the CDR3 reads CASSRDRNNEQFF. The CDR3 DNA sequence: TGTGCCAGCAGCCGGGATAGGAACAATGAGCAGTTCTTC.

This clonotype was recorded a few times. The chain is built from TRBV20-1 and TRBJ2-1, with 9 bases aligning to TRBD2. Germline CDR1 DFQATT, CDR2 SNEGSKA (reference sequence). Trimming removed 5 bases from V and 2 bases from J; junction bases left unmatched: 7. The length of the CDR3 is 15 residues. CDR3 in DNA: TGCAGTGCTCCCATTAGCGGGGGTACCTACAATGAGCAGTTCTTC. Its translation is CSAPISGGTYNEQFF.

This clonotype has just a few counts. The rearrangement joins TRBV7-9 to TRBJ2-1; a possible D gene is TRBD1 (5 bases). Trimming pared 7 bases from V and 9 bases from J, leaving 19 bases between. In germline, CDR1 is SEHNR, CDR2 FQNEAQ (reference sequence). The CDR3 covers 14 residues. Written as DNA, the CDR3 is TGTGCCAGCATCCATGACAGCCCAAGAGTTGAGCAGTTCTTC. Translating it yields CASIHDSPRVEQFF.

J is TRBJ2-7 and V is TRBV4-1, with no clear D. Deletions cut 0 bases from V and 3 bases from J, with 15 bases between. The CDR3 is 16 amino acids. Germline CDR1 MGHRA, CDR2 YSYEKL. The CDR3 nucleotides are TGCGCCAGCAGCCAAGATCGGGCCAGTATCGGCTACGAGCAGTACTTC. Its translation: CASSQDRASIGYEQYF.

The DNA of the CDR3 is TGTGCCAGCAGGTGGGCTAGCGGGATATATGAGCAGTTCTTC. Translated: CASRWASGIYEQFF. The chain employs TRBV7-9 and TRBJ2-1; TRBD2 aligns across 9 bases. The V segment lost 6 bases and the J segment 8 bases; nucleotides outside the gene matches: 8. Germline loops: CDR1 SEHNR, CDR2 FQNEAQ (reference sequence). CDR3 size: 14 residues.

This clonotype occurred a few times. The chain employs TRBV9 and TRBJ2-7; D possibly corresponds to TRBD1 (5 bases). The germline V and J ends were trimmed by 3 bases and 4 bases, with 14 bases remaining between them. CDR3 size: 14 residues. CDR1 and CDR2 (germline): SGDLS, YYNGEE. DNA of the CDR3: TGTGCCAGCAGCGCCGATGGGGCGTTTTACGAGCAGTACTTC. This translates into CASSADGAFYEQYF.

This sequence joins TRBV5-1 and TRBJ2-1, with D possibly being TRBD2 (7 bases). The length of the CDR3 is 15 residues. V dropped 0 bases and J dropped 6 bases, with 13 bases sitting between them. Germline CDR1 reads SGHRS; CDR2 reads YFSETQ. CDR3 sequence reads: CASSLAGGRGNEQFF. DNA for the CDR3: TGCGCCAGCAGCTTGGCCGGGGGGCGAGGCAATGAGCAGTTCTTC.

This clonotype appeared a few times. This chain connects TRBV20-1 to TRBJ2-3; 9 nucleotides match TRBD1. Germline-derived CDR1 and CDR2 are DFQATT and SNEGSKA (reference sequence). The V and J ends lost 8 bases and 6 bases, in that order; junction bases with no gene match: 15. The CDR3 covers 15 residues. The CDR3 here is CSSDPGTGNMDTQYF. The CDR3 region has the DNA TGCAGTTCCGACCCCGGGACAGGGAACATGGATACGCAGTATTTT.